One T cell receptor beta chain is described in this entry. Methods used by the authors: Nucleated cell number was recorded as an estimate derived from reference gene primer amplification. The assay was immunoSEQ multiplex PCR, and TCRdb's table has in-frame clones only and misses some. The D gene and trimming were derived from the DNA, and the V and J assignments and clone size from that table. Among 60,000 to 75,000 clones listed, around 86% were seen once. Germline V lookup: CDR1 SQVTM, CDR2 ANQGSEA. V lost 6 bases, J lost 2 bases, and 5 bases stayed unmatched. The CDR3 sequence is 15 residues long. The data derive from a study of blood T cell repertoires in COVID-19. Study context: The United States, Italy and Spain supplied acute and convalescent COVID-19 samples. Sources were T cells, B-cell-depleted T cells, or PBMCs; the material itself was cDNA or gDNA.

The sequenced sample was peripheral blood. The chain combines TRBV29-1 with TRBJ2-3, with 13 nucleotides matching TRBD2. This clonotype was obtained from a man between 70 and 80 years old with active COVID-19. CDR3 sequence reads: CSVRTSGSPTDTQYF. CDR3 nucleotide sequence: TGCAGCGTCCGGACTAGCGGGAGCCCCACAGATACGCAGTATTTT.